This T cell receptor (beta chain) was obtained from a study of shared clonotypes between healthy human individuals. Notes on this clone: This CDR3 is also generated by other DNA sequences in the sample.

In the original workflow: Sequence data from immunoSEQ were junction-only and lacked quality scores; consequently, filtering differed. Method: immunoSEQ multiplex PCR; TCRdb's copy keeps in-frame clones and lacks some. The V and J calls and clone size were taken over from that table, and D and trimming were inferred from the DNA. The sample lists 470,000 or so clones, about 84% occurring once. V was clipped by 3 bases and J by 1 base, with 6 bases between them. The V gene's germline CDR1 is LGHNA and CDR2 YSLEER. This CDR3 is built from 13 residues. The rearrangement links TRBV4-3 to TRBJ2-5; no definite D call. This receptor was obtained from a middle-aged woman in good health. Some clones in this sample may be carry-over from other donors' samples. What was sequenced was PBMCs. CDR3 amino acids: CASSQGIQETQYF. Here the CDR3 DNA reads TGCGCCAGCAGCCAGGGGATCCAAGAGACCCAGTACTTC.